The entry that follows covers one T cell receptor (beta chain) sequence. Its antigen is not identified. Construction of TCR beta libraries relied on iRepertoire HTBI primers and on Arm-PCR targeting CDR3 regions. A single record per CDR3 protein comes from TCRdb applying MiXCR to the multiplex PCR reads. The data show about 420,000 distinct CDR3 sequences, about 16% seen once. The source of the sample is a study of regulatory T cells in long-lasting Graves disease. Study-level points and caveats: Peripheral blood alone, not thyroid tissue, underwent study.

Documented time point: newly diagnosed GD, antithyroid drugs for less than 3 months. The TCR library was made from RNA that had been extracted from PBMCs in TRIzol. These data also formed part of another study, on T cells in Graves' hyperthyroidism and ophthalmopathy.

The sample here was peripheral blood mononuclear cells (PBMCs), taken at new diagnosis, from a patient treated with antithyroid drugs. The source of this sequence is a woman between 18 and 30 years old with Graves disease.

The CDR3 nucleotides read TGTGCCAGCAGTTTCTACATGGCGAACGAGCAGTTCTTC. Amino acids: CASSFYMANEQFF. The chain combines TRBV12-3 or TRBV12-4 with TRBJ2-1; no clear D gene. The V end lost 3 bases, the J end lost 10 bases, and 13 bases lay between the germline ends. This CDR3 spans 13 amino acids.